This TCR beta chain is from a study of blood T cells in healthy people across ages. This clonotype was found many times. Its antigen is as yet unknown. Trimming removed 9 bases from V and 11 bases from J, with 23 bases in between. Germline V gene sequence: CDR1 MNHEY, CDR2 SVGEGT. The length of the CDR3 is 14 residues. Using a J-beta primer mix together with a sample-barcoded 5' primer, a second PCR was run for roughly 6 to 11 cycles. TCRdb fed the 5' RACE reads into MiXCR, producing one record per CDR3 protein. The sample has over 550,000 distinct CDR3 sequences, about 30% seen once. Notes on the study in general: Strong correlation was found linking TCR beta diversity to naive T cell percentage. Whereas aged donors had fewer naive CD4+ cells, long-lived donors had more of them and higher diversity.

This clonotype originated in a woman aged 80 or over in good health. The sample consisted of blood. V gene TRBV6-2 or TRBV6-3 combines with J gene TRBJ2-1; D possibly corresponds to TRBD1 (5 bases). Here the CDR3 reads CARRGAPTTMKQFF. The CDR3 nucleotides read TGTGCCAGAAGGGGCGCTCCCACTACAATGAAGCAGTTCTTC.